This entry features one TCR beta chain sequence. What antigen it recognizes has not been identified. Base qualities are not provided; no much larger clone lies one nucleotide away. These data are taken from a study of T cell repertoires in cytomegalovirus infection (dated by TCRdb to 2018 to 2020). General notes on the study: Donor HLA type was relevant to the analysis, as public TCR beta signatures indicated carriage of CMV infection together with the matching HLA type. Study-wide conclusions, independent of this receptor: Carriers of CMV infection plus the relevant HLA type were discriminated by the cumulative frequency of public TCR beta family members in the study cohort and in an independent roughly 400-donor cohort. In the ex vivo response, HLA-C-restricted CMV-specific TCR beta clonotypes were dominant, and in two of eight donors the single most frequent clonotype came from this HLA-C-restricted group.

From its cysteine to its phenylalanine, the CDR3 spans 17 amino acids. Only the CDR3 part of the read is kept: 51 bases, read in frame from the first base. Here V drops 1 base and J drops 7 bases, and the junction holds 11 bases not matched to any gene. The run used an Illumina HiSeq 1500. The public reads were run again by TCRdb, first through fastp at Q25 and then through MiXCR, and only productive beta chains were kept. One record per CDR3 amino acid sequence lists the most common genes and DNA. The sample table shows 740,000 or so distinct CDR3 sequences, and less than 40% are seen once. Of the sample, about 2.8% falls within the top ten clones.

The sequence came from a human donor in good health (CMV status not recorded). Some clones in this sample may be carry-over from other donors' samples. The receptor chain draws on TRBV12-3 or TRBV12-4 and TRBJ2-2; the central 8 bases match TRBD2. The source material was PBMCs. In nucleotides, the sequence is TGTGCCAGCAGTTTAGTGCGACCGGGGGGGCGTGGCGGGGAGCTGTTTTTT. This encodes CASSLVRPGGRGGELFF.